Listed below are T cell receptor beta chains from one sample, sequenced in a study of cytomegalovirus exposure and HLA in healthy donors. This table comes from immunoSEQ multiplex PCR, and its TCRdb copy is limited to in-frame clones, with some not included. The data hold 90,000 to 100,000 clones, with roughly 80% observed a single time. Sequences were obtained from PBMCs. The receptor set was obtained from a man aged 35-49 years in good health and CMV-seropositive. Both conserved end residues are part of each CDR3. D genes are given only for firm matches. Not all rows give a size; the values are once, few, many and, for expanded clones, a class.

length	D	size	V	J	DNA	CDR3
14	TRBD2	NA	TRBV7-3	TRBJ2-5	TGTGCCAGCAGCCCGGGACTAGCGGAAGAGACCCAGTACTTC	CASSPGLAEETQYF
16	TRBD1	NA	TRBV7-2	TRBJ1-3	TGTGCCAGCAGTACATCGGGGACAGGGTTTTGGGACACCATATATTTT	CASSTSGTGFWDTIYF
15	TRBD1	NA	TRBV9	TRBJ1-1	TGTGCCAGCAGCGCCGAGGGGGCGAGGGTCACTGAAGCTTTCTTT	CASSAEGARVTEAFF
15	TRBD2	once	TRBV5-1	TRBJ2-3	TGCGCCAGCAGCTTGGGGGGACTAGCTGGAGATACGCAGTATTTT	CASSLGGLAGDTQYF
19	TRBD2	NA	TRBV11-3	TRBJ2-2	TGTGCCAGCAGCGCGAGTTGGACTAGCGGGGATGCTAAAACCGGGGAGCTGTTTTTT	CASSASWTSGDAKTGELFF
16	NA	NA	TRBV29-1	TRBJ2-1	TGCAGCGCCGAGGGTGAGGGCGCCCACCCCTACAATGAGCAGTTCTTC	CSAEGEGAHPYNEQFF
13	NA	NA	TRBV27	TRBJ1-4	TGTGCCACCGCAGGGATCGCCGAGGAAAAACTGTTTTTT	CATAGIAEEKLFF
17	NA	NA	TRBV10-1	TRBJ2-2	TGCGCCAGCAGTGAGTCTAGGGTAGCGGTCAACACCGGGGAGCTGTTTTTT	CASSESRVAVNTGELFF
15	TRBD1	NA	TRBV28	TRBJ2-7	TGTGCCAGCAGTTTATATGGGACAGGGGGCTACGAGCAGTACTTC	CASSLYGTGGYEQYF
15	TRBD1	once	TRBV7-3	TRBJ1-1	TGTGCCAGCAGCTTAAATGGGCAGGGACAGACTGAAGCTTTCTTT	CASSLNGQGQTEAFF
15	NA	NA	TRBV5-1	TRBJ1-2	TGCGCCAGCAGCTTGGCCAGGGGATCTAACTATGGCTACACCTTC	CASSLARGSNYGYTF
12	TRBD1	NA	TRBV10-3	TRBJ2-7	TGTGCCATCTCACAGGGGGCTAACGAGCAGTACTTC	CAISQGANEQYF
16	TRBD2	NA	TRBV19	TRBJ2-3	TGTGCCAGTAGTATCCCTAGCGGACTGCACACAGATACGCAGTATTTT	CASSIPSGLHTDTQYF
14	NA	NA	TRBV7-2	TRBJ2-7	TGTGCCAGTTCCCAGGACAGCCAATCCTACGAGCAGTACTTC	CASSQDSQSYEQYF
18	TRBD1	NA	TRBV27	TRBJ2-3	TGTGCCAGCAGTTTAGTCGGGACAGTAGCTAGAAGCACAGATACGCAGTATTTT	CASSLVGTVARSTDTQYF
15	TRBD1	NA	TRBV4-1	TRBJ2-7	TGCGCCAGCAGCCGGGGACAGGGGCTAGCCTACGAGCAGTACTTC	CASSRGQGLAYEQYF
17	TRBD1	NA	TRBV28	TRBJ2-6	TGTGCCAGCAGTCCCGGGACAGGGACCTCTGGGGCCAACGTCCTGACTTTC	CASSPGTGTSGANVLTF
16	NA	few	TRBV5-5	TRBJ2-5	TGTGCCAGCAGCTTGGGGTGGGGAGTCCTTCAAGAGACCCAGTACTTC	CASSLGWGVLQETQYF
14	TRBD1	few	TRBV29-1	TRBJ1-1	TGCAGCGTTGAAGTACAGGGGGAGTTCACTGAAGCTTTCTTT	CSVEVQGEFTEAFF
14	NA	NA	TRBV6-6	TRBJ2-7	TGTGCCAGCAGTTCGGGGACAAAGTCCTACGAGCAGTACTTC	CASSSGTKSYEQYF
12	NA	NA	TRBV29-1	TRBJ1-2	TGCAGCGTTGAAGGGACAGCCTATGGCTACACCTTC	CSVEGTAYGYTF
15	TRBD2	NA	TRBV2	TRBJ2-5	TGTGCCAGCAGTGAAGCGCGTGCGGGGGTGGAGACCCAGTACTTC	CASSEARAGVETQYF
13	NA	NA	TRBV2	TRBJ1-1	TGTGCCAGCAGTGAAGCGCTTAGGGGAGGTGCTTTCTTT	CASSEALRGGAFF
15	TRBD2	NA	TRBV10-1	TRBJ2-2	TGCGCCAGCAGTCCGGGACTAGCGGCCACCGGGGAGCTGTTTTTT	CASSPGLAATGELFF
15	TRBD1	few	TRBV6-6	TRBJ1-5	TGTGCCAGCAGCCCTGGGACAGCTAGCAATCAGCCCCAGCATTTT	CASSPGTASNQPQHF
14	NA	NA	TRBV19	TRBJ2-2	TGTGCCAGTAGTTCCCAGGGTAACACCGGGGAGCTGTTTTTT	CASSSQGNTGELFF
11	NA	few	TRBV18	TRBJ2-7	TGTGCCAGCTCGCGGGCCTACGAGCAGTACTTC	CASSRAYEQYF
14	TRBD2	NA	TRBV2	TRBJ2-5	TGTGCCAGCAGTGAATCTGTTAGCGGGGGTGGACAGTACTTC	CASSESVSGGGQYF
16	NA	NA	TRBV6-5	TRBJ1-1	TGTGCCAGCAGTTTGAGGTCCCTGGTGATGAACACTGAAGCTTTCTTT	CASSLRSLVMNTEAFF
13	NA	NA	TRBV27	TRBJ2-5	TGTGCCAGCAGCGGAGGGCCTCGGGTGACCCAGTACTTC	CASSGGPRVTQYF
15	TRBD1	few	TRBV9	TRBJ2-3	TGTGCCAGCAGCCAGAGACAGGGGTTGACAGATACGCAGTATTTT	CASSQRQGLTDTQYF
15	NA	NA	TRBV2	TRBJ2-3	TGTGCCAGCAGCACTGAGCAGGGGACCCCAGATACGCAGTATTTT	CASSTEQGTPDTQYF
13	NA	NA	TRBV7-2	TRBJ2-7	TGTGCCAGCAGCTTAGCGGGGAGCGTCGAGCAGTACTTC	CASSLAGSVEQYF
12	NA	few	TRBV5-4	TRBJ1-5	TGTGCCAGCAGCTTTCCAGGCCAGCCCCAGCATTTT	CASSFPGQPQHF
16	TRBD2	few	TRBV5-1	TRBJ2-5	TGCGCCAGCAGCGTCGGGCGCGGGGGGGCTTTGGAGACCCAGTACTTC	CASSVGRGGALETQYF
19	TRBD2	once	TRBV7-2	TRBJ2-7	TGTGCCAGCAGCTTAGAGGTGGGACTAGCGGGAGGGCCTTTTAACGAGCAGTACTTC	CASSLEVGLAGGPFNEQYF